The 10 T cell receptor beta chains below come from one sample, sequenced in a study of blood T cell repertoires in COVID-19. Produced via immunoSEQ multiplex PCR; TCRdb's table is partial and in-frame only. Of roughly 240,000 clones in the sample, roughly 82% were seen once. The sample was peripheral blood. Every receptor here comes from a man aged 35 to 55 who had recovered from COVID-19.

Here the CDR3 DNA reads TGTGCCTGGAGGGCGGTTACGAACACCGGGGAGCTGTTTTTT. Protein: CAWRAVTNTGELFF. The J gene is TRBJ2-2, the V gene TRBV30; D gene uncertain. The CDR3 sequence is 14 residues long. From germline, CDR1 is GTSNPN and CDR2 SVGIG (reference sequence). V was shortened by 3 bases and J by 0 bases, with 8 bases between the two germline ends.

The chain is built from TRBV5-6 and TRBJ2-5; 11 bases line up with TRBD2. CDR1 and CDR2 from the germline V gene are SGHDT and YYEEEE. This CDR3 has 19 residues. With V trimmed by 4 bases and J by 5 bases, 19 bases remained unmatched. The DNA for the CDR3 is TGTGCCAGCAGCCCCCCCGGGGTCGGTAGCGGGAGGGCCGAGGAGACCCAGTACTTC. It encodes CASSPPGVGSGRAEETQYF. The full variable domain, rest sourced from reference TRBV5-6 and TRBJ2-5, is DAGVTQSPTHLIKTRGQQVTLRCSPKSGHDTVSWYQQALGQGPQFIFQYYEEEERQRGNFPDRFSGHQFPNYSSELNVNALLLGDSALYLCASSPPGVGSGRAEETQYFGPGTRLLVL.

In nucleotides, the CDR3 is TGTGCCAGCAGCTTCGGGACAGGGGGCTCCTATAATTCACCCCTCCACTTT. It encodes CASSFGTGGSYNSPLHF. The chain recombines TRBV7-2 with TRBJ1-6; 11 bases align to TRBD1. Germline values: CDR1 SGHTA, CDR2 FQGNSA. The J segment lost 0 bases and the V segment lost 3 bases, leaving 1 base of the junction unmatched. The CDR3 is 17 amino acids.

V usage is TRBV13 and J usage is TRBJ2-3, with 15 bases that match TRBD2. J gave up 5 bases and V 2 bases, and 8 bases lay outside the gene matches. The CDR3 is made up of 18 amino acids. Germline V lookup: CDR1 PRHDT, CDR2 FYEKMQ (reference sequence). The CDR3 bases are TGTGCCAGCAGCTTACCCCCCGGACTAGCGGGGGGGGGAGATACGCAGTATTTT. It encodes CASSLPPGLAGGGDTQYF. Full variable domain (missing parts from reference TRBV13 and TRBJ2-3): AAGVIQSPRHLIKEKRETATLKCYPIPRHDTVYWYQQGPGQDPQFLISFYEKMQSDKGSIPDRFSAQQFSDYHSELNMSSLELGDSALYFCASSLPPGLAGGGDTQYFGPGTRLTVL.

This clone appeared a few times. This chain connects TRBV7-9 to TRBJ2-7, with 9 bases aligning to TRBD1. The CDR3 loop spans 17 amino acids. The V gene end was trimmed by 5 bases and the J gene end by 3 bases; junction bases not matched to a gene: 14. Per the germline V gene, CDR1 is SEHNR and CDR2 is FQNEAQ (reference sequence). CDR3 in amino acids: CASSLRRRGQGVYEQYF. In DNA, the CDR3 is TGTGCCAGCAGCCTACGAAGGCGGGGACAGGGCGTCTACGAGCAGTACTTC. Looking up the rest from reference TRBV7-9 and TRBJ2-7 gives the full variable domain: DTGVSQNPRHKITKRGQNVTFRCDPISEHNRLYWYRQTLGQGPEFLTYFQNEAQLEKSRLLSDRFSAERPKGSFSTLEIQRTEQGDSAMYLCASSLRRRGQGVYEQYFGPGTRLTVT.

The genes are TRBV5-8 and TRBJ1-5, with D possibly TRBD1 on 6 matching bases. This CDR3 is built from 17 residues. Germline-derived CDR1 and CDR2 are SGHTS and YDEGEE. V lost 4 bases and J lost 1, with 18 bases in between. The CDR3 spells CASSPTTGKMSNQPQHF. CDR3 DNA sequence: TGTGCCAGCAGCCCGACTACAGGGAAAATGAGCAATCAGCCCCAGCATTTT.

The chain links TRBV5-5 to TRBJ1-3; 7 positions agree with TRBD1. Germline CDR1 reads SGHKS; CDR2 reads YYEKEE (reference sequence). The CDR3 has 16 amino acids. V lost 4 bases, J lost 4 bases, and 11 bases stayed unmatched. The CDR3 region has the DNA TGTGCCAGCAGCCGACAGGGACATTTATCCGGAAACACCATATATTTT. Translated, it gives CASSRQGHLSGNTIYF.

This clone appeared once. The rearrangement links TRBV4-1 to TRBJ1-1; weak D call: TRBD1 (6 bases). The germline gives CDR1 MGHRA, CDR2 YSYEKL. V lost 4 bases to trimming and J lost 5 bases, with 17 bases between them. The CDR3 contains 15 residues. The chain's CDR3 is CASSPLGGARTEAFF. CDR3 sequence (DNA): TGCGCCAGCAGCCCCCTCGGGGGGGCGCGTACTGAAGCTTTCTTT.

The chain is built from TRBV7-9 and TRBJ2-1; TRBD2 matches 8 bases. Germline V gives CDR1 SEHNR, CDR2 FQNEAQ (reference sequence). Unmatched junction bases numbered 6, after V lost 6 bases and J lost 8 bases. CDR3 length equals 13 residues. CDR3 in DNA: TGTGCCAGCAGTAACGGGGGGGTATATGAGCAGTTCTTC. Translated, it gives CASSNGGVYEQFF. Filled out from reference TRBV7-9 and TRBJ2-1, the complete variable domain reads DTGVSQNPRHKITKRGQNVTFRCDPISEHNRLYWYRQTLGQGPEFLTYFQNEAQLEKSRLLSDRFSAERPKGSFSTLEIQRTEQGDSAMYLCASSNGGVYEQFFGPGTRLTVL.

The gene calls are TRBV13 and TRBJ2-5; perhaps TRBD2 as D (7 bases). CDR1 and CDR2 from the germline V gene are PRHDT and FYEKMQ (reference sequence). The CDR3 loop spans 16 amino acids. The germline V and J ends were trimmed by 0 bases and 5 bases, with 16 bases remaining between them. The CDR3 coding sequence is TGTGCCAGCAGCTTAGGCCAAACGGGGGGCTTTGAGACCCAGTACTTC. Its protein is CASSLGQTGGFETQYF.